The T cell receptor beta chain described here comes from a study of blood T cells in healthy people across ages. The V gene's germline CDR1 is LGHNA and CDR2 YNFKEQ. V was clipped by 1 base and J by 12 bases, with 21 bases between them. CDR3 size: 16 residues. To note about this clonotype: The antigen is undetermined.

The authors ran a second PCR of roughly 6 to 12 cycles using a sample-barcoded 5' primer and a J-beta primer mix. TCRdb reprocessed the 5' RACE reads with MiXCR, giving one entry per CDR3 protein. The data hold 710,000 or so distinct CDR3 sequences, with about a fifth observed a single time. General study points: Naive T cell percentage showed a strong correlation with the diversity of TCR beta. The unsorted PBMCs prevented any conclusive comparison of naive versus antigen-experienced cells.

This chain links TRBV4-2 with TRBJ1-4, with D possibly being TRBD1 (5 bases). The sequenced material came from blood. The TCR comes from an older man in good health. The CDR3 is CASSQASGAGLGELFF. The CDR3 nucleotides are TGTGCCAGCAGCCAAGCTTCCGGGGCAGGGTTAGGAGAACTGTTTTTT.